The present entry profiles one TCR beta chain with its context. The antigen is undetermined. Germline V gene data show CDR1 as SGHAT and CDR2 as FQDESV (reference sequence). With 2 bases removed from V and 7 bases from J, the gap between germline ends came to 20 bases. The CDR3 consists of 16 residues. This entry comes from a study of blood T cells in healthy people across ages. Study at large: About one barcoded beta molecule per two T cells was captured by template switching. Study-level findings and limits: Diversity was higher, and naive CD4+ cells more numerous, in long-lived donors than in aged donors. Per million T cells, TCR beta diversity dropped roughly linearly as age increased.

For the second PCR, which ran for roughly 6 to 12 cycles, a sample-barcoded 5' primer and a J-beta primer mix were used. At least 3 million CDR3-containing paired-end reads were obtained per sample. TCRdb ran MiXCR on the 5' RACE reads and lists one entry per CDR3 protein. The table lists 650,000 to 800,000 distinct CDR3 sequences, approximately 48% of them singletons. The sample comprised blood. This receptor was identified in a man aged 55 to 70 in good health. The V gene is TRBV11-1, the J gene TRBJ2-5; D call uncertain. CDR3 region: CASSLSSATTSGTQYF. The CDR3 DNA sequence: TGTGCCAGCAGCTTATCTTCGGCAACTACCTCTGGGACCCAGTACTTC.